The rows below give T cell receptor beta chains drawn from one sample of a study of T cell repertoires in cytomegalovirus infection. TCRdb redid the calling of the reads with MiXCR, one entry per CDR3 protein. The data hold about 250,000 distinct CDR3 sequences, with approximately 15% observed a single time. Sequenced: CD8+ T cells from PBMCs. These receptors all come from a human donor in good health (CMV status not recorded). Some clones in this sample may be carry-over from other donors' samples. CDR3s include the opening cysteine and the closing phenylalanine or tryptophan. D genes are given only for firm matches. Where a row states a size, it is once, few, many or the class of an expanded clone; other rows omit it.

len,d_gene,abundance,j_gene,v_gene,CDR3aa,CDR3nt
13,.,.,TRBJ1-1,TRBV5-5,CASSLGVGREAFF,TGTGCCAGCAGCTTGGGGGTGGGGCGTGAAGCTTTCTTT
16,TRBD2,many,TRBJ2-1,TRBV12-3/TRBV12-4,CASTIAGWSSYNEQFF,TGTGCCAGCACCATAGCGGGGTGGAGCTCCTACAATGAGCAGTTCTTC
15,.,once,TRBJ2-5,TRBV29-1,CSVEDPNDRPSTQYF,TGCAGCGTTGAAGATCCGAACGACAGGCCATCGACCCAGTACTTC
17,TRBD1,many,TRBJ1-1,TRBV6-5,CASSLTTGTGNGREAFF,TGTGCCAGCAGTTTAACCACCGGGACAGGGAACGGCCGTGAAGCTTTCTTT
16,.,.,TRBJ2-6,TRBV27,CASSRTDFSGANVLTF,TGTGCCAGCAGCCGTACTGACTTTTCAGGGGCCAACGTCCTGACTTTC
12,.,many,TRBJ1-5,TRBV28,CASRQSNQPQHF,TGTGCCAGCAGACAGTCCAATCAGCCCCAGCATTTT
15,.,few,TRBJ2-1,TRBV11-3,CASSLGGHPYNEQFF,TGTGCCAGCAGCTTGGGGGGGCACCCCTACAATGAGCAGTTCTTC
14,TRBD1,many,TRBJ1-1,TRBV6-1,CASSWTGGNTEAFF,TGTGCCAGCAGTTGGACAGGGGGAAACACTGAAGCTTTCTTT
16,TRBD2,.,TRBJ2-3,TRBV6-4,CASSDSAGGLTDTQYF,TGTGCCAGCAGTGACTCGGCGGGGGGACTCACAGATACGCAGTATTTT
14,TRBD1,.,TRBJ1-1,TRBV6-6,CASSYYRGGTEAFF,TGTGCCAGCAGTTACTACAGGGGGGGGACTGAAGCTTTCTTT
15,.,few,TRBJ2-3,TRBV6-6,CASSKGTEITDTQYF,TGTGCCAGCAGTAAAGGGACTGAGATCACAGATACGCAGTATTTT
13,TRBD1,many,TRBJ2-7,TRBV29-1,CSARTGTAYEQYF,TGCAGCGCCAGGACAGGTACTGCCTACGAGCAGTACTTC
13,.,.,TRBJ2-2,TRBV6-5,CASSPFTNGELFF,TGTGCCAGCAGTCCTTTCACGAACGGGGAGCTGTTTTTT
17,.,.,TRBJ1-1,TRBV6-5,CASRGTPSSRPDTEAFF,TGTGCCAGCCGGGGTACTCCGAGCAGTAGGCCGGACACTGAAGCTTTCTTT
15,.,.,TRBJ2-1,TRBV27,CASSLVRASYNEQFF,TGTGCCAGCAGTTTAGTAAGGGCCTCCTACAATGAGCAGTTCTTC
14,TRBD1,.,TRBJ2-1,TRBV29-1,CSVAGTAIDNEQFF,TGCAGCGTGGCCGGGACAGCAATTGACAATGAGCAGTTCTTC
19,.,many,TRBJ2-2,TRBV7-3,CASSLTGKSVPTNTGELFF,TGTGCCAGCAGCTTAACCGGAAAAAGCGTACCGACGAACACCGGGGAGCTGTTTTTT